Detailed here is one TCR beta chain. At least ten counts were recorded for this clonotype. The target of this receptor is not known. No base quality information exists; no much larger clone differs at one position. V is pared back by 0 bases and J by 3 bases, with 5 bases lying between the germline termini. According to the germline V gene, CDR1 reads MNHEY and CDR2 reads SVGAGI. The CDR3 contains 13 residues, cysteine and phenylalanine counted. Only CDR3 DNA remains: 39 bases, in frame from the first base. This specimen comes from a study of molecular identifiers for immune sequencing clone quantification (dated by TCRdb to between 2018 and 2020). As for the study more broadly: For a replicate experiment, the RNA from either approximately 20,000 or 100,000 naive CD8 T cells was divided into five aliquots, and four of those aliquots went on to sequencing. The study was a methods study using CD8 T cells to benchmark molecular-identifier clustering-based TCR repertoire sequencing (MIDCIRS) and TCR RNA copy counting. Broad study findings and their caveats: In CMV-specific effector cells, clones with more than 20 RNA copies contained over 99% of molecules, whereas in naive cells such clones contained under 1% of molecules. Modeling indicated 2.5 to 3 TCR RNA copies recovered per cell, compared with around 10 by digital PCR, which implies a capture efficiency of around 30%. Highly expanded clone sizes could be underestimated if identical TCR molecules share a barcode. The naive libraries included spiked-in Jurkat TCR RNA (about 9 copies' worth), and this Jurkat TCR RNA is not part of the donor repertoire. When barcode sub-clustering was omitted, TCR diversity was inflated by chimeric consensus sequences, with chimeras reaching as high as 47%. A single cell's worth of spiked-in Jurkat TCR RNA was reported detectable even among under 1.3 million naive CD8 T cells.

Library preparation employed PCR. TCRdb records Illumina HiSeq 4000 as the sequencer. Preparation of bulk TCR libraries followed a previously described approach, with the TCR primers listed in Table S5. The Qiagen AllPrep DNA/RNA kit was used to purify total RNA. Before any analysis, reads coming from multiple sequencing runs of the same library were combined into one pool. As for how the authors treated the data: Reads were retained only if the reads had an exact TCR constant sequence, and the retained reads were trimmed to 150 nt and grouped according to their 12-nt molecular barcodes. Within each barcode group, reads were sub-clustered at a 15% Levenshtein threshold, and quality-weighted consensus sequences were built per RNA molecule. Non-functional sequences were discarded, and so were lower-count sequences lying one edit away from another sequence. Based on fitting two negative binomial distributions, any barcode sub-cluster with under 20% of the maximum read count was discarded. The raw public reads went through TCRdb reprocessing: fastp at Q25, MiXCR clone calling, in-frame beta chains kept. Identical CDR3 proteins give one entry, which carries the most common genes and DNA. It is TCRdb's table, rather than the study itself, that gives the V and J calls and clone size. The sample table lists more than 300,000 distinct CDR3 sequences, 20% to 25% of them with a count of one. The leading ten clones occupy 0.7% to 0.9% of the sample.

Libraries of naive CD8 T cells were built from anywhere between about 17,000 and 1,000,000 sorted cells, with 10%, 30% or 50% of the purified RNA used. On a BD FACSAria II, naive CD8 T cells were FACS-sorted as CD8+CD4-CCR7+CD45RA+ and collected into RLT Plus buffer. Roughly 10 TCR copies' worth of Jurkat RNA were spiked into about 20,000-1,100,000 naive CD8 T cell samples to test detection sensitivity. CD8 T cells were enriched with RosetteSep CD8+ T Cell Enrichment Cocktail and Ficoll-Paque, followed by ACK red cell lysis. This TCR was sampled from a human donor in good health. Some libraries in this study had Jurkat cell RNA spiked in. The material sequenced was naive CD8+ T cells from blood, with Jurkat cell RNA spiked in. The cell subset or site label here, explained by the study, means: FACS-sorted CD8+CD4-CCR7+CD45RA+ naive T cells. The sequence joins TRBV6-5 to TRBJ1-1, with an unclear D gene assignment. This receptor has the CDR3 CASSYSRYTEAFF. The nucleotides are TGTGCCAGCAGTTACTCTAGATACACTGAAGCTTTCTTT.